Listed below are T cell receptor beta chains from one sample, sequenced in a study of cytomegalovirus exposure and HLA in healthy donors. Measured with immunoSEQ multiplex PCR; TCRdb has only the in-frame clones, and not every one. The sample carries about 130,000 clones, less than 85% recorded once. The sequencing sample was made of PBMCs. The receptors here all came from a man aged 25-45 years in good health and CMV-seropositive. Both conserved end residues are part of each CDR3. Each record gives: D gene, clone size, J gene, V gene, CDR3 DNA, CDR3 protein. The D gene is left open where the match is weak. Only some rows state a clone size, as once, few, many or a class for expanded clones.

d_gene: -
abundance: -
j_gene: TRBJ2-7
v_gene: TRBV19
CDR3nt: TGTGCCAGTAGTACAGGAAGGGGCCACGAGCAGTACTTC
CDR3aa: CASSTGRGHEQYF

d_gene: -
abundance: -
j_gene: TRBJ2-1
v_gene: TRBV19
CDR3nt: TGTGCCAGTAGACCAGGGGCCCCCTACAATGAGCAGTTCTTC
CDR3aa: CASRPGAPYNEQFF

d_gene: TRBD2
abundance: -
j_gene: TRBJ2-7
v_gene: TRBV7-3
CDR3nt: TGTGCCAGCAGCTTGCGCGGGGGGGCGGGGGAGCAGTACTTC
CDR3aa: CASSLRGGAGEQYF

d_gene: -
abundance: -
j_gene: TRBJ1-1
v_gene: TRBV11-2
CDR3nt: TGTGCCAGCAGCTTAGATTCAGGGGCTGAAGCTTTCTTT
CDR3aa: CASSLDSGAEAFF

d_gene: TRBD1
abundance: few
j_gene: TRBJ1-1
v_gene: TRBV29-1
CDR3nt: TGCAGCGGGCTCCGGGACAGGGCTACTGAAGCTTTCTTT
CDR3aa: CSGLRDRATEAFF

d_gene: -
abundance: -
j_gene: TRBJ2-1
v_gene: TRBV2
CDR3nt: TGTGCCAGCACTCTGGGAGGTTACAATGAGCAGTTCTTC
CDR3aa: CASTLGGYNEQFF

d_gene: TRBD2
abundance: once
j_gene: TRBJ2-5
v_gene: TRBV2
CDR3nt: TGTGCCAGCAGTTCAAAACTAGCGGGCGGGGGTGGGACCCAGTACTTC
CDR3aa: CASSSKLAGGGGTQYF

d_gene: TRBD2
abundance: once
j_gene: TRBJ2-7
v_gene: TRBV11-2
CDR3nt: TGTGCCAGCACCCTCAGGGCTAGCGGGGGAACCTACGAGCAGTACTTC
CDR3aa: CASTLRASGGTYEQYF

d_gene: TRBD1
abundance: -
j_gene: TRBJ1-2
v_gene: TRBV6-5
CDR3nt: TGTGCCAGCAGGCCTCCAGGGGGCGCGAGGGATGGCTACACCTTC
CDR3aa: CASRPPGGARDGYTF

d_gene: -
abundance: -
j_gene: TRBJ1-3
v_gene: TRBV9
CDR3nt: TGTGCCAGCAGCGCCGACAGGAACTCTGGAAACACCATATATTTT
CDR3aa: CASSADRNSGNTIYF

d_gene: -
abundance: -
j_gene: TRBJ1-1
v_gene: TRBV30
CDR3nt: TGTGCCTGGAACCTCAGGGAAGGAGCTGAAGCTTTCTTT
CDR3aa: CAWNLREGAEAFF

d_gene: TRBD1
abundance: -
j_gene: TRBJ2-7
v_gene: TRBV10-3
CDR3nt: TGTGCCATCAGTGGAGGACAGGGTTACGAGCAGTACTTC
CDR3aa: CAISGGQGYEQYF

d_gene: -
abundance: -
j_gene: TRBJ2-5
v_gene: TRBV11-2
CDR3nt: TGTGCCAGCAGCTTACGGGAGACCCAGTACTTC
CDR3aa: CASSLRETQYF

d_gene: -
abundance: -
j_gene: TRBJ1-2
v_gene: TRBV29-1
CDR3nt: TGCAGCGGGGGCAAGGAAGGTAACTATGGCTACACCTTC
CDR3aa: CSGGKEGNYGYTF

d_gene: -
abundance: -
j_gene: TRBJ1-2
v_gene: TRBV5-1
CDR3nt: TGCGCCAGCAGAACCGCACAGGACAACGCCAGGGGCTACACCTTC
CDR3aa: CASRTAQDNARGYTF

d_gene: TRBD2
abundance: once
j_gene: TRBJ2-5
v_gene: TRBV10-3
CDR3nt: TGTGCCATCAGTGACTACGCCGGGACTAGCGGAGAAGAGACCCAGTACTTC
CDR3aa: CAISDYAGTSGEETQYF

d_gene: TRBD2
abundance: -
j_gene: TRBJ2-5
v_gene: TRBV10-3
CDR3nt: TGTGCCACCCGGGAGGGGGGCCTAGAAGAGACCCAGTACTTC
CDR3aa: CATREGGLEETQYF

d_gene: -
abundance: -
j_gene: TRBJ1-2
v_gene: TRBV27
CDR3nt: TGTGCCAGCAGTTTCCGGGGGGGAAACTATGGCTACACCTTC
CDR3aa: CASSFRGGNYGYTF

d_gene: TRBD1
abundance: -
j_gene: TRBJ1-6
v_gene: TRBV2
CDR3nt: TGTGCCAGCAGCGGGGGACAGGATAATTCACCCCTCCACTTT
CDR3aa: CASSGGQDNSPLHF

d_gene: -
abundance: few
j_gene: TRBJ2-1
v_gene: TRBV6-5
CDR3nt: TGTGCCAGCAGTTCCCGGGACACAAATGAGCAGTTCTTC
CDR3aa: CASSSRDTNEQFF

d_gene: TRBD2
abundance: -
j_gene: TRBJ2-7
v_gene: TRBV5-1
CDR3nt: TGCGCCAGCAGCGGGGGGGGACTGAGGCCCTACGAGCAGTACTTC
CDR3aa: CASSGGGLRPYEQYF

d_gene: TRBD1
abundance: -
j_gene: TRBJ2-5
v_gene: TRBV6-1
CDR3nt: TGTGCCAGCTTGTTCAGGGGGCTAGGGGAGACCCAGTACTTC
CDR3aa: CASLFRGLGETQYF

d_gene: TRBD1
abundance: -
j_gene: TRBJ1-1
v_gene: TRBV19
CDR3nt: TGTGCCAGTATGACAGGGGCCATGAACACTGAAGCTTTCTTT
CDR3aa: CASMTGAMNTEAFF

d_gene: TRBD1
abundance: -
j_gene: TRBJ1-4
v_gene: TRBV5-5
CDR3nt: TGTGCCAGCACCTGGTGGGACAGGGTTGAAGAAAAACTGTTTTTT
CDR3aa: CASTWWDRVEEKLFF

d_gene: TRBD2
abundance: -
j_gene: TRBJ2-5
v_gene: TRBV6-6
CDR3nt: TGTGCCAGCAGGGAGCGACTAGCGGGGGATGAGACCCAGTACTTC
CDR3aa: CASRERLAGDETQYF

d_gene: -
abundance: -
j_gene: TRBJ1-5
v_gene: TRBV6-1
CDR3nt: TGTGCCAGCAGTGTGGGCCAGCTTAGCAATCAGCCCCAGCATTTT
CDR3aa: CASSVGQLSNQPQHF

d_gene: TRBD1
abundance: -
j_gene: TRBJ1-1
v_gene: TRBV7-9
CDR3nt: TGTGCCAGCAGGCCGGGACAGGGTCGCACTGAAGCTTTCTTT
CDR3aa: CASRPGQGRTEAFF

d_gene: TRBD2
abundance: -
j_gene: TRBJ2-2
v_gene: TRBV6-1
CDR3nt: TGTGCCAGCAGTGAAGCGGGGCCGGGAGGGGGCACCGGGGAGCTGTTTTTT
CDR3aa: CASSEAGPGGGTGELFF

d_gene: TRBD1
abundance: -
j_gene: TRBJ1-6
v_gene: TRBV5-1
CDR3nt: TGCGCCAGCAGCTCTGGAGTGGTAGGGGACAGGACTTCACCCCTCCACTTT
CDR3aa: CASSSGVVGDRTSPLHF

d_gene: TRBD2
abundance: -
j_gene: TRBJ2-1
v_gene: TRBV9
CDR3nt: TGTGCCAGCAGCGGTAGCGGGGCCTCCTACAATGAGCAGTTCTTC
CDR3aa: CASSGSGASYNEQFF

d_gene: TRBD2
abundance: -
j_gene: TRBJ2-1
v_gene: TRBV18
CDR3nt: TGTGCCAGCTCACCACGACTAGCGGGGGGATTGGTCGAGCAGTTCTTC
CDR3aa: CASSPRLAGGLVEQFF

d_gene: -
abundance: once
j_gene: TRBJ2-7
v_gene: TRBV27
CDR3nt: TGTGCCAGCAGCCAGACCCAACCTGTGACAGCCCTCTACGAGCAGTACTTC
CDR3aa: CASSQTQPVTALYEQYF

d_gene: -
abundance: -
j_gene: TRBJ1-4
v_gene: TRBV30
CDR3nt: TGTGCCTGGAGGGGGGGAGAAGCAACTAATGAAAAACTGTTTTTT
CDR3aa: CAWRGGEATNEKLFF

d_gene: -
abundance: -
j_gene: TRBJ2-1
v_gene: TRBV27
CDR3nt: TGTGCCAGCAGTGCGGGACTCTACAATGAGCAGTTCTTC
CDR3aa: CASSAGLYNEQFF

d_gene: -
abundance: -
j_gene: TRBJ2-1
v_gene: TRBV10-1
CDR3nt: TGCGCCAGCAGTGAGGAGTTGGGGGGGGGCCTTTTTAATGTCAATGAGCAGTTCTTC
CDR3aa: CASSEELGGGLFNVNEQFF

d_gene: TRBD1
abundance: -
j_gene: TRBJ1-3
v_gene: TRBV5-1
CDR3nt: TGCGCCAGCAGCATGGGACAGGGGGTTCTCTCTGGAAACACCATATATTTT
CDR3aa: CASSMGQGVLSGNTIYF

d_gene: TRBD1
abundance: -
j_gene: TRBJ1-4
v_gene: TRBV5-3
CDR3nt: TGTGCCAGAAGACCCGAGAATGGACAGGGGCGAACTAATGAAAAACTGTTTTTT
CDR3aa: CARRPENGQGRTNEKLFF

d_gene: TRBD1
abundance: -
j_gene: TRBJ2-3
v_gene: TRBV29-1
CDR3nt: TGCAGCGTTGTTGGTAATGTACAGGGGGTAAGCACAGATACGCAGTATTTT
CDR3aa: CSVVGNVQGVSTDTQYF

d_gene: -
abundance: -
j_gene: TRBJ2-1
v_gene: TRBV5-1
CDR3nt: TGCGCCAGCAGCTCCCAGGGTTACTCCTACAATGAGCAGTTCTTC
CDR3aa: CASSSQGYSYNEQFF

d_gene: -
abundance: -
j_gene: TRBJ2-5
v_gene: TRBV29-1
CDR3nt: TGCAGCGTTGGAGGGTACCAAGAGACCCAGTACTTC
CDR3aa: CSVGGYQETQYF

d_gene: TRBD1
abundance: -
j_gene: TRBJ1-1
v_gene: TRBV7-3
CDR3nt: TGTGCCAGCAGCTTAGACAGGGGTGACACTGAAGCTTTCTTT
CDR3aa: CASSLDRGDTEAFF

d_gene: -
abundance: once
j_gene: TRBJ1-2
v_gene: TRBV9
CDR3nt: TGTGCCAGCAGCGAGGGAGACGGATATGGCTACACCTTC
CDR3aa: CASSEGDGYGYTF

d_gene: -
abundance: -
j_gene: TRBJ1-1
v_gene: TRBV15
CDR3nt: TGTGCCACCAGCTCGCTAGGGGAAGGGACTGAAGCTTTCTTT
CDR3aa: CATSSLGEGTEAFF

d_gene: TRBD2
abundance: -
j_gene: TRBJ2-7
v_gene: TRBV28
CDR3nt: TGTGCCAGCATAGGGCGGGGGTTTCCCCCGACCGATCGGGAGCAGTACTTC
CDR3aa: CASIGRGFPPTDREQYF

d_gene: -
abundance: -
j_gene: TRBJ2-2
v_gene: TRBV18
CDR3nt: TGTGCCAGCTCACCACATGCCCAAGCGGCCGGGGAGCTGTTTTTT
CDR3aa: CASSPHAQAAGELFF